Below, 16 T cell receptor beta chains from the same sample are listed, as sequenced in a study of CD8+ T cells in alopecia areata. Reverse transcription of extracted RNA yielded cDNA, which provided the sequencing template. Clones were read by immunoSEQ multiplex PCR, and TCRdb kept only the in-frame ones, dropping some. The sample records 150,000 to 200,000 clones, around 55% being singletons. Material: CD4+ T cells sorted from blood. The origin of the receptors is a human donor in good health.

The chain recombines TRBV30 with TRBJ1-1, with 8 positions matching TRBD1. Germline CDR1 is GTSNPN and CDR2 is SVGIG (reference sequence). The ends lost 4 bases at V and 5 bases at J; junction bases unmatched: 6. This CDR3 spans 13 amino acids. The DNA for the CDR3 is TGTGCCTGGACCCGACAGGGGATAACTGAAGCTTTCTTT. Translated: CAWTRQGITEAFF.

The V and J genes are TRBV5-1 and TRBJ1-1, with D unclear. From germline, CDR1 is SGHRS and CDR2 YFSETQ. The ends were cut back, 0 bases at V and 0 bases at J, with 9 bases in the middle. This CDR3 region has 15 residues. DNA for the CDR3: TGCGCCAGCAGCTTGGCCGGTCAGATGAACACTGAAGCTTTCTTT. As protein: CASSLAGQMNTEAFF.

The J gene is TRBJ2-7, the V gene TRBV29-1; TRBD2 matches at 8 bases. The CDR3 extends over 16 amino acids. CDR1 is SQVTM and CDR2 is ANQGSEA in the germline V gene. Losses at the gene ends were 0 bases for V and 0 bases for J; bases not matched to a gene: 7. In DNA form, the CDR3 reads TGCAGCGTTGAAGATCCGGGAGCGGGAGACTCCTACGAGCAGTACTTC. Translation: CSVEDPGAGDSYEQYF.

This clone was observed a few times. This chain joins TRBV29-1 and TRBJ2-4, with 7 bases matching TRBD2. CDR1 and CDR2 (germline): SQVTM, ANQGSEA. Trimming at V came to 4 bases and at J to 7 bases, leaving 13 bases not matched to a gene. This CDR3 has 15 amino acids. CDR3 coding DNA: TGCAGCGTTGCCCCCCTTGGGAGGGGTGGCAACATTCAGTACTTC. Its translation: CSVAPLGRGGNIQYF.

This clone was counted between two and nine times. The V call is TRBV28, the J call TRBJ2-1; TRBD2 matches 7 bases. With 2 bases clipped from V and 9 bases from J, the junction kept 10 bases outside the gene matches. Per the germline V gene, CDR1 is MDHEN and CDR2 is SYDVKM. This CDR3 has 15 residues. The CDR3 reads CASSLGLGGRSEQFF. The CDR3 nucleotides read TGTGCCAGCAGTTTAGGGCTAGGCGGGAGATCTGAGCAGTTCTTC.

Only a few counts were recorded for this clone. The genes are TRBV29-1 and TRBJ2-1, with D possibly matching TRBD1 (5 bases). Germline V gene data show CDR1 as SQVTM and CDR2 as ANQGSEA. CDR3 size: 13 residues. V was cut by 2 bases and J by 8 bases, with 13 bases left in between. CDR3 amino acids: CSVERSGWDEQFF. In DNA, the CDR3 is TGCAGCGTTGAAAGGTCAGGGTGGGATGAGCAGTTCTTC.

The rearrangement joins TRBV2 to TRBJ2-2; D unclear. Germline-derived CDR1 and CDR2 are SNHLY and FYNNEI. Trimming cost V 5 bases and J 6 bases, with 4 bases left between them. The CDR3 consists of 11 residues. In DNA form, the CDR3 reads TGTGCCAGCAGTTACGCCGGGGAGCTGTTTTTT. This sequence encodes CASSYAGELFF.

The chain carries TRBV29-1 and TRBJ2-7; D gene ambiguous. V was cut by 4 bases and J by 2 bases, with 12 bases left in between. Germline V gene data show CDR1 as SQVTM and CDR2 as ANQGSEA. The CDR3 is made up of 13 amino acids. Here the CDR3 reads CSVVFESAYEQYF. CDR3 bases: TGCAGCGTTGTCTTCGAATCCGCCTACGAGCAGTACTTC.

The V and J genes are TRBV29-1 and TRBJ2-3; D might be TRBD1 or TRBD2, each matching 5 bases. Germline V gene data show CDR1 as SQVTM and CDR2 as ANQGSEA. This CDR3 contains 15 residues. V gave up 7 bases and J gave up 1 base, with 18 bases separating them. Here the CDR3 DNA reads TGCAGCGCCCCCCACCCTCAGGGAGGCACAGATACGCAGTATTTT. Translated, it gives CSAPHPQGGTDTQYF.

The chain links TRBV29-1 to TRBJ2-5; D unresolved. V was cut by 7 bases and J by 5 bases, with 11 bases left in between. The CDR3 covers 11 residues. Germline V CDR1 and CDR2: SQVTM, ANQGSEA. CDR3 sequence: CSAIYGETQYF. As DNA, the CDR3 is TGCAGCGCCATATACGGTGAGACCCAGTACTTC. Full variable domain (rest looked up from reference TRBV29-1 and TRBJ2-5): SAVISQKPSRDICQRGTSLTIQCQVDSQVTMMFWYRQQPGQSLTLIATANQGSEATYESGFVIDKFPISRPNLTFSTLTVSNMSPEDSSIYLCSAIYGETQYFGPGTRLLVL.

CDR3 sequence: CASSRRVSGGTDTQYF. CDR3 DNA: TGTGCCAGCAGTCGTCGGGTGTCTGGGGGCACAGATACGCAGTATTTT. The V call is TRBV27, the J call TRBJ2-3; D gene unclear. The germline V and J ends were trimmed by 5 bases and 1 base, with 16 bases remaining between them. Germline assignment: CDR1 MNHEY and CDR2 SMNVEV (reference sequence). The CDR3 length is 16 residues.

The V and J genes are TRBV10-2 and TRBJ1-1; 9 bases map to TRBD1. Germline V lookup: CDR1 WSHSY, CDR2 SAAADI. With V trimmed by 5 bases and J by 1 base, 11 bases remained unmatched. The CDR3 length is 17 residues. The CDR3 sequence is CASSKPGQGPWNTEAFF. The CDR3 nucleotides are TGCGCCAGCAGTAAACCGGGACAGGGACCCTGGAACACTGAAGCTTTCTTT.

This chain connects TRBV7-8 to TRBJ2-7; D remains unclear. The germline gives CDR1 SGHVS, CDR2 FQNEAQ. The CDR3 has 14 amino acids. V lost 5 bases to trimming and J lost 1 base, with 12 bases between them. The CDR3 nucleotides read TGTGCCAGCAGCCCCCTTTGGGGATCCTACGAGCAGTACTTC. Amino acid sequence: CASSPLWGSYEQYF.

This clone was seen more than once but under ten times. The chain has TRBV30 and TRBJ2-3; TRBD2 matches at 9 bases. This CDR3 region has 14 residues. Germline trimming cut 4 bases from V and 10 bases from J; bases unmatched to any gene: 12. Germline V CDR1 and CDR2: GTSNPN, SVGIG (reference sequence). The CDR3 DNA follows: TGTGCCTGGACCCTAGCGGGACACGAGATTGCGCAGTATTTT. This gives the protein CAWTLAGHEIAQYF. Using reference TRBV30 and TRBJ2-3 for the parts outside the CDR3, the full variable domain is SQTIHQWPATLVQPVGSPLSLECTVEGTSNPNLYWYRQAAGRGLQLLFYSVGIGQISSEVPQNLSASRPQDRQFILSSKKLLLSDSGFYLCAWTLAGHEIAQYFGPGTRLTVL.

This chain links TRBV15 with TRBJ2-2, with TRBD1 as a possible D gene (5 bases). With 1 base removed from V and 6 bases from J, the gap between germline ends came to 15 bases. This CDR3 is built from 16 residues. Germline V gene sequence: CDR1 LNHNV, CDR2 YYDKDF (reference sequence). CDR3 in amino acids: CATSRVGVGASGELFF. CDR3 sequence (DNA): TGTGCCACCAGCAGAGTAGGGGTTGGGGCTTCCGGGGAGCTGTTTTTT. The full variable domain, with the rest looked up from reference TRBV15 and TRBJ2-2, is DAMVIQNPRYQVTQFGKPVTLSCSQTLNHNVMYWYQQKSSQAPKLLFHYYDKDFNNEADTPDNFQSRRPNTSFCFLDIRSPGLGDTAMYLCATSRVGVGASGELFFGEGSRLTVL.

The V gene is TRBV11-2, the J gene TRBJ2-7, with D unclear. The CDR3 totals 15 residues. Germline V CDR1 and CDR2: SGHAT, FQNNGV. The ends were cut back, 3 bases at V and 0 bases at J, with 12 bases in the middle. The CDR3 nucleotides are TGTGCCAGCAGCTTTTCATCGCACAGCTCCTACGAGCAGTACTTC. Encoded protein: CASSFSSHSSYEQYF.